This TCR beta chain was captured in a study of blood T cell repertoires in COVID-19 (dated by TCRdb to about 2020). Some background on the complete study: Samples covering the acute and convalescent phases of COVID-19 were provided by collaborators in the United States, Italy and Spain. The samples were drawn from the first 160 participants of the ongoing ImmuneRACE study and from more than 1,000 subjects provided by 6 global collaborators. Where HLA class I and class II types were available, the types were taken from metadata supplied by the sample provider, not from assay-based typing. The material from the prospective study consisted of cDNA or gDNA derived from T cells, B-cell-depleted T cells, or PBMCs. A freely available public database, intended as a resource for researchers studying the immune response to SARS-CoV-2, is where the repertoires were released. Sample metadata almost always included a de-identified subject ID, COVID-19 status, age in years and sex. The dataset comprised deeply sampled blood TCRbeta repertoires from subjects exposed to, actively infected with, or recovered from COVID-19. Findings and caveats that apply to the study as a whole: Clinical and demographic metadata were provided uncurated, with the amount varying by source and participant.

Participants in the prospective study were enrolled through a virtual design, were aged about 18 to 100 years, and lived in approximately 25 United States geographic areas. In the prospective study, cohorts were assigned on the basis of participant-reported clinical history obtained from a screening survey and a study questionnaire. Mobile phlebotomists in the prospective study collected whole blood, serum and a nasopharyngeal or oropharyngeal swab from every participant. Over a roughly 2-month period, participants in the prospective study had the option of providing additional blood draws and questionnaires. Before DNA extraction, prospective study blood samples were shipped either frozen or at room temperature. Reading from cysteine to phenylalanine, the CDR3 counts 17 amino acids. Kept here is only the CDR3 DNA, which spans 51 bases and is read in frame from base 1. The germline V gene gives CDR1 as MGHRA and CDR2 as YSYEKL. For this chain, trimming is 0 bases at the V end and 3 bases at the J end, and the number of junction bases without a gene match is 2.

Remarks on this clone: What this receptor recognizes is not known. Base qualities are not at hand, and no much larger clone is one base apart.

TCRbeta CDR3 regions were amplified from genomic DNA by means of the immunoSEQ Assay, a bias-controlled multiplex PCR. Concerning the study's data processing: Within the assay, amplification of reference gene primers was used to estimate how many nucleated cells each sample contained. Sequence reads were collapsed and filtered to measure the absolute abundance of every unique TCRbeta CDR3 rearrangement. Productive Simpson clonality was computed per sample as the square root of Simpson's diversity index over productive rearrangements. TCRdb's version of the immuneACCESS table is confined to in-frame rearrangements and falls short of the full clone set. An unresolved V gene accounts for under half of the shortfall where checked; the remainder is of unknown origin. The V and J calls and the clone size are those of that table, but D and trimming were determined from the DNA. This sample lists 300,000 to 500,000 clones; approximately 87% were detected once. The top ten clonotypes cover 0.95% to 1% of the sample.

The rearrangement combines TRBV4-1 with TRBJ2-2; TRBD2 aligns with 12 central bases. This clonotype originated in a woman aged 25-40 years with acute COVID-19. Sequenced sample: PBMCs or T cells enriched from blood (not recorded which). This receptor has the CDR3 CASSQETSGGYTGELFF. The DNA is TGCGCCAGCAGCCAAGAGACTAGCGGGGGCTACACCGGGGAGCTGTTTTTT.